The 19 T cell receptor beta chains presented below share a single source sample, sequenced in a study of T cells expressing NK-cell markers. TCRdb re-called the 5' RACE reads; every CDR3 protein appears as one record, without DNA. The sample table sets out 250,000 to 300,000 distinct CDR3 sequences. The material sequenced was blood T cells: a sorted CD56 or NKG2C T cell subset, CD4+ or CD8+ T cells, or bulk PBMC T cells (not recorded which). These receptors all stem from a woman between 18 and 69 years old in good health.

This chain joins TRBV7-9 and TRBJ2-7; there is no DNA to check the TCRdb D call of TRBD2. The CDR3 consists of 12 residues. Germline values: CDR1 SEHNR, CDR2 FQNEAQ (reference sequence). CDR3 amino acids: CASRGSGIPQYF.

The J gene is TRBJ2-1, the V gene TRBV7-2; TCRdb lists TRBD2, though no DNA is available to test this call. Germline assignment: CDR1 SGHTA and CDR2 FQGNSA. This CDR3 is built from 14 residues. This CDR3 is CASSSRTRENEQFF.

The rearrangement links TRBV20-1 to TRBJ2-1; TCRdb indicates TRBD1, and absent DNA this call remains unverified. CDR1 is DFQATT, CDR2 SNEGSKA, per germline (reference sequence). The CDR3 totals 13 residues. CDR3 sequence reads: CSASPWGNNEQFF.

The chain carries TRBV5-1 and TRBJ2-7; with no DNA, the TCRdb D assignment of TRBD1 cannot be verified. Germline V CDR1 and CDR2: SGHRS, YFSETQ. CDR3 length: 13 amino acids. The chain's CDR3 is CASSSTGGYEQYF. The variable domain in full, with the rest retrieved from reference TRBV5-1 and TRBJ2-7, is KAGVTQTPRYLIKTRGQQVTLSCSPISGHRSVSWYQQTPGQGLQFLFEYFSETQRNKGNFPGRFSGRQFSNSRSEMNVSTLELGDSALYLCASSSTGGYEQYFGPGTRLTVT.

The chain recombines TRBV19 with TRBJ2-7. The CDR3 is 14 amino acids. CDR1 and CDR2 from the germline V gene are LNHDA and SQIVND (reference sequence). This CDR3 is CASSINGYSYEQYF.

The gene calls are TRBV11-3 and TRBJ2-5; TCRdb reports TRBD2, a call that lacks DNA to check it against. The CDR3 contains 15 residues. Germline assignment: CDR1 SGHNT and CDR2 YENEEA. The CDR3: CASSLGGKDQETQYF. Full variable domain (rest looked up from reference TRBV11-3 and TRBJ2-5): EAGVVQSPRYKIIEKKQPVAFWCNPISGHNTLYWYLQNLGQGPELLIRYENEEAVDDSQLPKDRFSAERLKGVDSTLKIQPAELGDSAVYLCASSLGGKDQETQYFGPGTRLLVL.

The chain carries TRBV28 and TRBJ1-2; the TCRdb D gene call, TRBD1, has no DNA to confirm it. Germline V gene lookup returns CDR1 MDHEN and CDR2 SYDVKM. This CDR3 is 12 amino acids long. The CDR3 sequence: CASSFQGYGYTF.

The V call is TRBV30, the J call TRBJ2-7. The CDR3 runs to 13 residues. Per the germline V gene, CDR1 is GTSNPN and CDR2 is SVGIG (reference sequence). CDR3 sequence reads: CAWSQSWLYEQYF.

This chain uses TRBV18 with TRBJ2-4; TCRdb indicates TRBD1, and absent DNA this call remains unverified. CDR3 length equals 17 residues. Germline-derived CDR1 and CDR2 are KGHSH and LQKENI. CDR3 in amino acids: CASSPPARVLAKNIQYF.

The V call is TRBV6-2 or TRBV6-3, the J call TRBJ2-1. This CDR3 is 17 amino acids long. The germline CDR1 and CDR2 sequences are MNHEY and SVGEGT. The CDR3 loop is CASSYLPLDSSYNEQFF.

The chain couples TRBV12-3 or TRBV12-4 to TRBJ2-2; TCRdb names TRBD2, which stays unverified in the absence of DNA. The length of the CDR3 is 15 residues. CDR3 sequence reads: CASTWRVGEVGELFF.

The chain couples TRBV3-1 to TRBJ1-2; TCRdb reports TRBD1, a call that lacks DNA to check it against. The CDR3 contains 16 residues. The germline V gene encodes CDR1 LGHDT and CDR2 YNNKEL (reference sequence). The CDR3 protein is CASSRAATGANYGYTF.

This sequence joins TRBV18 and TRBJ2-3; the D call from TCRdb, TRBD2, cannot be confirmed without DNA. The germline V gene has CDR1 KGHSH and CDR2 LQKENI. The CDR3 totals 15 residues. CDR3 region: CASSPAGGMADTQYF.

The rearrangement uses TRBV20-1 and TRBJ2-1; with no DNA, the TCRdb D assignment of TRBD2 cannot be verified. Germline CDR1 reads DFQATT; CDR2 reads SNEGSKA (reference sequence). The CDR3 contains 14 residues. Here the CDR3 reads CSARTSGGRNEQFF.

V gene TRBV7-2 combines with J gene TRBJ2-3. The CDR3 is 13 amino acids. Germline CDR1 and CDR2: SGHTA and FQGNSA. The CDR3 protein is CASSSERADTQYF.

The chain has TRBV3-1 and TRBJ1-1. The CDR3 runs to 15 residues. Germline CDR1 reads LGHDT; CDR2 reads YNNKEL (reference sequence). This chain's CDR3 is CATIHITAGGAEAFF.

The chain carries TRBV4-3 and TRBJ2-1; TCRdb's assignment of TRBD2 cannot be checked, as there is no DNA. Germline CDR1 LGHNA, CDR2 YSLEER. The CDR3 is 16 amino acids. This chain's CDR3 is CASSQDPPSGNDEQFF.

V usage is TRBV14 and J usage is TRBJ2-1. The CDR3 loop spans 14 amino acids. Germline values: CDR1 SGHDN, CDR2 FVKESK. CDR3 sequence reads: CASSQDLYYNEQFF.

The gene calls are TRBV5-1 and TRBJ2-5; TCRdb designates TRBD1, a call that cannot be tested without DNA. This CDR3 comprises 13 residues. Germline CDR1 and CDR2: SGHRS and YFSETQ. This chain's CDR3 is CASSRQGQGTQYF.